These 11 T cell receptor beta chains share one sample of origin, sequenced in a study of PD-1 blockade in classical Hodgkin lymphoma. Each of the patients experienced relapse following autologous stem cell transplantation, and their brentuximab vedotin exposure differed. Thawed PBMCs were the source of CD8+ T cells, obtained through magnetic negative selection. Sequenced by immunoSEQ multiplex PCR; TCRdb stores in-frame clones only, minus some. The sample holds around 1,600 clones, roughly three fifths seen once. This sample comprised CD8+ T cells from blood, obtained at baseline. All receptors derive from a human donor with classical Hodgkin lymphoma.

The CDR3 sequence is CASSEGAPYYGYTF. CDR3 nucleotides: TGCGCCAGCAGTGAAGGGGCGCCTTACTATGGCTACACCTTC. This chain joins TRBV10-2 and TRBJ1-2, with D maybe TRBD1 (5 bases). There are 14 residues in the CDR3. Germline lookup yields CDR1 WSHSY and CDR2 SAAADI. The ends were cut back, 3 bases at V and 3 bases at J, with 11 bases in the middle.

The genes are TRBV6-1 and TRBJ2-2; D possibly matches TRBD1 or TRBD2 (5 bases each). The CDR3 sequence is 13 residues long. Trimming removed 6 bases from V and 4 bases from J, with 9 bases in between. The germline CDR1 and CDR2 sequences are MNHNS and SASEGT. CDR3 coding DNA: TGTGCCAGCAGGGGACCCCCCACCGGGGAGCTGTTTTTT. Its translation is CASRGPPTGELFF.

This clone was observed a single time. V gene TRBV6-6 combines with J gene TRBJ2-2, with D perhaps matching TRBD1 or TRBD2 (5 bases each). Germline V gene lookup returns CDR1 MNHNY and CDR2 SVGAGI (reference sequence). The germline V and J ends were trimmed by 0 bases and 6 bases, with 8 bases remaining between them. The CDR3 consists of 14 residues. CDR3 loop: CASSYSGTAGELFF. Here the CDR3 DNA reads TGTGCCAGCAGTTACTCAGGGACGGCCGGGGAGCTGTTTTTT.

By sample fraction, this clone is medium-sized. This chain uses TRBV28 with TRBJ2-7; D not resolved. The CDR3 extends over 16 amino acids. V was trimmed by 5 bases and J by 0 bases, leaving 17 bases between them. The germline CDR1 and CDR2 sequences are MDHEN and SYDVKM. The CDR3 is CASSTAWSVSSYEQYF. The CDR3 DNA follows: TGTGCCAGCAGTACCGCCTGGTCAGTGAGCTCCTACGAGCAGTACTTC.

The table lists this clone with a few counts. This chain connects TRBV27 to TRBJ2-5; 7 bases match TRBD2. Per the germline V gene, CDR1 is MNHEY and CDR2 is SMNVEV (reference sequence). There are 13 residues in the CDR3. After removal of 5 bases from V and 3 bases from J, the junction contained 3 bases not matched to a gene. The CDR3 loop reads CASSPTSEETQYF. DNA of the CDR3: TGTGCCAGCAGTCCCACTAGCGAAGAGACCCAGTACTTC.

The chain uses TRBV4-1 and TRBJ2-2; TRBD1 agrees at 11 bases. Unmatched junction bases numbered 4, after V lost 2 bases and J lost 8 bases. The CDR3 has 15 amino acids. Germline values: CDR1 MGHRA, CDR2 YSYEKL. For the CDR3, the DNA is TGCGCCAGCAGCCAATGGGACAGGGGGAAAGGGGAGCTGTTTTTT. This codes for CASSQWDRGKGELFF.

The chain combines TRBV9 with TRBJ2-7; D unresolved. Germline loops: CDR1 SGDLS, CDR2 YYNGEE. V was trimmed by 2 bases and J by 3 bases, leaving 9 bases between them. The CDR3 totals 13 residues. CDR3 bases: TGTGCCAGCAGCGTCGACCTATTCTACGAGCAGTACTTC. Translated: CASSVDLFYEQYF.

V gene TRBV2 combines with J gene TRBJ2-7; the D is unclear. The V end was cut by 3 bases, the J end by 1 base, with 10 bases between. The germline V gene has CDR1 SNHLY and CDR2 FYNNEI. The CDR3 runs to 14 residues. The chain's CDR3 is CASSDGPPSYEQYF. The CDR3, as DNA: TGTGCCAGCAGTGATGGCCCTCCGTCCTACGAGCAGTACTTC.

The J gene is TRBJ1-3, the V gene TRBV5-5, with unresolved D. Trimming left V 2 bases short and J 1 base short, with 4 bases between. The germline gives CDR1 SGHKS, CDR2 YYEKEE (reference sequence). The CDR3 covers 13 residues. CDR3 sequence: CASSFESGNTIYF. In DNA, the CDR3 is TGTGCCAGCAGCTTCGAGTCTGGAAACACCATATATTTT.

The CDR3 region is CASSKGRREKLFF. CDR3 DNA: TGTGCCAGCAGTAAGGGGCGGCGAGAAAAACTGTTTTTT. The chain couples TRBV25-1 to TRBJ1-4; D might be TRBD1 (5 bases). Per the germline V gene, CDR1 is MGHDK and CDR2 is SYGVNS. CDR3 size: 13 residues. V lost 5 bases to trimming and J lost 8 bases, with 12 bases between them.

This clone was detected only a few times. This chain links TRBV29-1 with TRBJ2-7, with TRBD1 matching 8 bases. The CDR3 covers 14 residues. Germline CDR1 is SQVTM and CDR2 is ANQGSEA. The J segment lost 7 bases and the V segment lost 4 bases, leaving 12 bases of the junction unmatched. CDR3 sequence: CSVVPQGAVGEQYF. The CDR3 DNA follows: TGCAGCGTTGTTCCCCAGGGGGCTGTGGGGGAGCAGTACTTC.